This T cell receptor beta chain came from a study of blood T cell repertoires in COVID-19. The V end was cut by 7 bases, the J end by 5 bases, with 8 bases between. CDR1 and CDR2 (germline): SEHNR, FQNEAQ (reference sequence). The CDR3 is made up of 12 amino acids. Sequencing was performed with immunoSEQ multiplex PCR; in TCRdb, only in-frame clones are kept and a portion is missing. Of roughly 100,000 clones in the sample, around nine tenths are singletons; the top ten hold about 1.8%. This receptor was identified in a man older than 75 with acute or convalescent COVID-19. The J gene is TRBJ1-4, the V gene TRBV7-9; D call uncertain. Sequencing was done on a sample of peripheral blood. This CDR3 reads CASTTVNEKLFF. The CDR3 DNA reads as TGTGCCAGCACGACGGTGAATGAAAAACTGTTTTTT.